These T cell receptor beta chains were read from a single sample in a study of blood T cell repertoires in COVID-19. Assay: immunoSEQ multiplex PCR; the TCRdb copy retains only in-frame clones and omits some. This repertoire shows 150,000 to 200,000 clones, 70% to 90% found once; its top ten account for about 5.6%. Material: PBMCs or T cells enriched from blood (not recorded which). Receptor source: a man aged 40-49 years who had recovered from COVID-19. CDR3s leave out the opening cysteine and the closing phenylalanine or tryptophan. Each record gives: V gene, J gene, CDR3 protein.

TRBV30,TRBJ2-2,AWSHRDRVNTGELF
TRBV11-2,TRBJ1-1,ASSFAGDTEAF
TRBV7-2,TRBJ1-4,ASSLEGRRGHEKLF
TRBV30,TRBJ1-5,AWSRDIDQPQH
TRBV7-3,TRBJ1-1,ASSRDGGGPKNTEAF
TRBV7-3,TRBJ1-1,ASSGQPNTEAF
TRBV5-1,TRBJ2-3,ASSSTSTDTQY
TRBV12-5,TRBJ1-2,ASGLGSSGDYGYT
TRBV7-6,TRBJ2-5,ASSPRGGVETQY
TRBV5-4,TRBJ1-2,ASSSQERGYT
TRBV29-1,TRBJ1-2,SAETEGGGGYT
TRBV10-3,TRBJ1-3,AITPGTGTSGNTIY
TRBV18,TRBJ2-5,ASSLHHQETQY
TRBV4-1,TRBJ1-1,ASSHQGRSTEAF
TRBV7-9,TRBJ2-1,ASSSFSPGDEQF
TRBV19,TRBJ2-1,ASSTGLAGGRYEQF
TRBV7-9,TRBJ2-1,ASSPSGGSNEQF
TRBV5-6,TRBJ1-2,ASSLFPDSYGYT
TRBV3-1/TRBV3-2,TRBJ2-5,ASSPGPGRGETQY
TRBV10-3,TRBJ1-1,AIRQGDEAF
TRBV7-2,TRBJ1-2,ASSLSGYGYT
TRBV2,TRBJ2-1,ARTLAGGYNEQF
TRBV12-5,TRBJ1-1,ASGSQPSRGAF
TRBV10-3,TRBJ1-6,AISEDRGSSYNSPLH
TRBV18,TRBJ1-4,ASSPRDIYNEKLF
TRBV9,TRBJ1-4,ASSPQGARKEKLF
TRBV7-9,TRBJ1-1,ASSSQTGDYTEAF
TRBV7-8,TRBJ2-1,ASSSTQRDEQF
TRBV6-5,TRBJ1-1,ATIRDSLTEAF
TRBV6-4,TRBJ2-5,ASSTKTSGEETQY
TRBV5-1,TRBJ2-1,ASSWIMGEVDEQF
TRBV3-1/TRBV3-2,TRBJ1-2,ASSRRDRGTEGYT
TRBV11-3,TRBJ2-2,ASSSISGYNTGELF
TRBV15,TRBJ1-1,ATSRDRTNTEAF
TRBV24-1,TRBJ2-3,ATSETFQGISTDTQY
TRBV28,TRBJ1-1,ASSFGDTRTEAF
TRBV7-9,TRBJ2-5,ASSLSPGWETQY
TRBV7-6,TRBJ2-7,ASSPGGGQDHVQY
TRBV6-5,TRBJ2-7,ASSNGQEGSEQY
TRBV11-2,TRBJ1-3,ASSLERFSGNTIY
TRBV2,TRBJ2-3,ASSGRGTSASTDTQY
TRBV3-1/TRBV3-2,TRBJ2-5,ASSARGLGTQY
TRBV2,TRBJ1-2,ASTAGGLGYGYT
TRBV5-4,TRBJ1-2,ASSRDGQGAIGYT
TRBV27,TRBJ1-5,ASSPGQGAYQPQH
TRBV7-8,TRBJ2-7,ASSLGVRWGPREEQY
TRBV7-6,TRBJ2-1,ASGLAGARAFHNEQF
TRBV12-3/TRBV12-4,TRBJ2-3,ASSLGGVDTQY
TRBV28,TRBJ2-1,ASSSPDAGGLLEQF
TRBV5-1,TRBJ2-5,ASSFQGLQETQY
TRBV19,TRBJ2-3,ASNERGGAIDTQY
TRBV2,TRBJ1-2,ASTQDRDRGPGYT
TRBV2,TRBJ1-5,ASSDEGAIHRPQH
TRBV7-2,TRBJ1-2,ASSLSRTGGRNGYT
TRBV4-1,TRBJ2-5,ASSHRGGPEETQY